This T cell receptor beta chain was sequenced in a study of CD8 T cells in Susac syndrome. The trim removed 6 bases at V and 4 bases at J, leaving 5 bases unmatched. The CDR3 consists of 13 residues. Germline CDR1 SQVTM, CDR2 ANQGSEA. When the RNA was reverse transcribed, random hexamers were used with an input of 0.5 to 1 ug. Each CDR3 protein is one row after TCRdb ran MiXCR on the immunoSEQ multiplex PCR reads. The sample lists more than 85,000 distinct CDR3 sequences, roughly 96% occurring once. Sequencing of TCR beta covered CD8+ and CD4+ T cells obtained from blood. The chain recombines TRBV29-1 with TRBJ2-4, with TRBD2 matching 8 bases. The source of this sequence is a human donor in good health. The sample was CD4+ T cells from PBMCs. The CDR3 DNA is TGCAGCGTCTCCGGGACTAGTAAAAACATTCAGTACTTC. Encoded protein: CSVSGTSKNIQYF.